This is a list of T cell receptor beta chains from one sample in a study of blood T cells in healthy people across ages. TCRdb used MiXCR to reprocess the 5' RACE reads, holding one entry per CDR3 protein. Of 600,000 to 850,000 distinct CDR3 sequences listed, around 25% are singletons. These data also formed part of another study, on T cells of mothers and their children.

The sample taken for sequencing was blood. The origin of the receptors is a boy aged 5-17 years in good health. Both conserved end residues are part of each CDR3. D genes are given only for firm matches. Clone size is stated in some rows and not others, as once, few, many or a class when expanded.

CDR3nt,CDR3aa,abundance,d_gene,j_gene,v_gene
TGTGCCAGCAGTGAGAGCCAGACAGGGCTTCGAGAGACCCAGTACTTC,CASSESQTGLRETQYF,NA,TRBD1,TRBJ2-5,TRBV2
TGTGCCAGCAGCCAGGGCAACGGGGGCAATCAGCCCCAGCATTTT,CASSQGNGGNQPQHF,NA,NA,TRBJ1-5,TRBV3-1
TGCGCCAGCAAGTCCTACTTATCCTCAGGCGGGGAGCTGTTTTTT,CASKSYLSSGGELFF,NA,NA,TRBJ2-2,TRBV4-1
TGTGCCAGCAGCTTTCTCCCAGGGGCCGGGGAGACCCAGTACTTC,CASSFLPGAGETQYF,few,NA,TRBJ2-5,TRBV11-3
TGTGCCAGCAGCTTAGGTCCAATAAGCTCCTACAATGAGCAGTTCTTC,CASSLGPISSYNEQFF,NA,NA,TRBJ2-1,TRBV7-9
TGTGCCACCAGTGATACCTCGACAGACAGGAACACCGGGGAGCTGTTTTTT,CATSDTSTDRNTGELFF,few,NA,TRBJ2-2,TRBV24-1
TGTGCCAGCAGCCCTGAGGGGGGGCAAGTCCCACGTGAAAAACTGTTTTTT,CASSPEGGQVPREKLFF,NA,NA,TRBJ1-4,TRBV7-9
TGTGCCAGCAGTTACTCGTACGGTGATGGCTACACCTTC,CASSYSYGDGYTF,NA,NA,TRBJ1-2,TRBV6-5
TGTGCCAGCAGCCCCGGACAGGGCCTGCTGTTTTTT,CASSPGQGLLFF,NA,TRBD1,TRBJ1-4,TRBV7-2
TGTGCCAGCAGGCCGGGACGCAGCCGGGTAGGGCAGTACTTC,CASRPGRSRVGQYF,NA,NA,TRBJ2-7,TRBV12-3/TRBV12-4
TGTGCCAGCAGTTTATGGGTTGGGACAAACTACGAGCAGTACTTC,CASSLWVGTNYEQYF,NA,NA,TRBJ2-7,TRBV28
TGCAGCGTCCCCACGGGAGGGGGGAGGGATACGCAGTATTTT,CSVPTGGGRDTQYF,few,TRBD2,TRBJ2-3,TRBV29-1
TGTGCCAGCACCGAACACGCAGGGGCCTATGGCTACACCTTC,CASTEHAGAYGYTF,NA,NA,TRBJ1-2,TRBV7-2
TGTGCCAGCAGCTCGGACTTTGAAGAGACCCAGTACTTC,CASSSDFEETQYF,NA,NA,TRBJ2-5,TRBV7-9
TGCAGCGTTGATCTGTATCTCAATGAGCAGTTCTTC,CSVDLYLNEQFF,NA,NA,TRBJ2-1,TRBV29-1
TGTGCCAGCAGCGCCTTCTGGACAGGGGTTACAGATACGCAGTATTTT,CASSAFWTGVTDTQYF,few,TRBD1,TRBJ2-3,TRBV9
TGTGCCAGCAGAGAAGCCGGACTAGCACTTAACAATGAGCAGTTCTTC,CASREAGLALNNEQFF,NA,TRBD2,TRBJ2-1,TRBV5-5
TGCAGCGTTCCTTACAGGGCTAGCTCCTACAATGAGCAGTTCTTC,CSVPYRASSYNEQFF,few,NA,TRBJ2-1,TRBV29-1
TGTGCCAGCAGCCAAGCTACCGCCCGTAATGAGCAGTTCTTC,CASSQATARNEQFF,NA,NA,TRBJ2-1,TRBV3-1
TGTGCCAGCAGCGACAGGGCTGGGGCCAACGTCCTGACTTTC,CASSDRAGANVLTF,few,TRBD1,TRBJ2-6,TRBV6-2/TRBV6-3
TGCGCCAGCAGCTATTATGGGAACACTGAAGCTTTCTTT,CASSYYGNTEAFF,NA,NA,TRBJ1-1,TRBV5-1
TGTGCCAGCAGCTTCGACAGTGGGTACTATGGCTACACCTTC,CASSFDSGYYGYTF,NA,NA,TRBJ1-2,TRBV7-9
TGTGCCAGCAGTTCCGTCCGGGCCCTCTACGAGCAGTACTTC,CASSSVRALYEQYF,NA,NA,TRBJ2-7,TRBV27
TGTGCCAGCAGCCACAGGGAAAGTCCGGTGGAGACCCAGTACTTC,CASSHRESPVETQYF,NA,NA,TRBJ2-5,TRBV12-3/TRBV12-4
TGCAGTGCTAGAGAGACGAAGCAGTACTTC,CSARETKQYF,few,NA,TRBJ2-5,TRBV20-1
TGTGCCAGCAGCTCATCTGCTAGCCTGGGAGAGACCCAGTACTTC,CASSSSASLGETQYF,NA,NA,TRBJ2-5,TRBV7-3
TGTGCTAGTGGCCCAATTAGGACAGGCCCAGCCAAAAACATTCAGTACTTC,CASGPIRTGPAKNIQYF,NA,TRBD1,TRBJ2-4,TRBV12-5